Shown below are 20 T cell receptor beta chains from a single sample sequenced in a study of a mutant IDH1 vaccine in newly diagnosed glioma. TCRdb keeps only in-frame clones here, not all; method: immunoSEQ multiplex PCR. The data hold about 48,000 clones, with approximately 79% observed a single time. Antigen specificity for these receptors is unknown. Time point reported: week 35, safety follow-up. The vaccine gave 300 ug of a 20-mer mutant IDH1 peptide subcutaneously per dose. Sequences were derived from PBMCs, sampled from a glioma patient whose treatment included an IDH1 peptide vaccine. The receptors were gathered from a man aged 35-49 years with glioma.

This clone is labeled medium-sized. The V and J genes are TRBV6-1 and TRBJ2-7; 8 bases fit TRBD2. V shed 1 base and J 0 bases; nucleotides not matched to a gene: 2. CDR3 size: 15 residues. CDR1 is MNHNS and CDR2 is SASEGT in the germline V gene. CDR3 bases: TGTGCCAGCAGTGAAGATAGCGGGGCCTCCTACGAGCAGTACTTC. Translated, it gives CASSEDSGASYEQYF.

This rearrangement joins TRBV23-1 to TRBJ2-4; maybe TRBD1 (5 bases). TRBV23-1 is recorded as an ORF, its role being uncertain. V was pared by 6 bases and J by 0 bases, with 9 bases between. The CDR3 is 14 residues long. CDR3 in DNA: TGCGCCAGCAGCCAGGGTCTAGCCAAAAACATTCAGTACTTC. As protein: CASSQGLAKNIQYF.

This clone has just one count. The J gene is TRBJ2-7, the V gene TRBV5-6; 7 nucleotides agree with TRBD1. With V trimmed by 4 bases and J by 2 bases, 6 bases remained unmatched. The CDR3 consists of 14 residues. CDR1 is SGHDT and CDR2 is YYEEEE in the germline V gene. The CDR3: CASSRRQGTYEQYF. The CDR3 DNA follows: TGTGCCAGCAGCCGTAGACAGGGCACCTACGAGCAGTACTTC.

This clone was counted a few times. The rearrangement uses TRBV10-3 and TRBJ2-5; TRBD2 aligns across 9 bases. CDR1 and CDR2 (germline): ENHRY, SYGVKD. CDR3 length: 17 residues. V shed 2 bases and J 4 bases; nucleotides not matched to a gene: 11. The CDR3 nucleotides read TGTGCCATCAGTGAGGCCCCTCGGGCGGGGGGGCCAGAGACCCAGTACTTC. Translation: CAISEAPRAGGPETQYF.

V is TRBV6-5 and J is TRBJ2-5, with D possibly TRBD2 on 6 matching bases. CDR1 MNHEY and CDR2 SVGAGI come from the germline V gene. This CDR3 is 14 amino acids long. V was shortened by 4 bases and J by 5 bases, with 14 bases between the two germline ends. Written as DNA, the CDR3 is TGTGCCAGCAGTTTCCTCGGGGGAGAGGAGACCCAGTACTTC. Protein product: CASSFLGGEETQYF.

The chain combines TRBV19 with TRBJ2-2; either TRBD1 or TRBD2 may supply D (6 bases each). The CDR3 has 16 amino acids. Germline loops: CDR1 LNHDA, CDR2 SQIVND (reference sequence). Trimming removed 0 bases from V and 3 bases from J, with 11 bases in between. The CDR3 region is CASSIDPGADTGELFF. The CDR3 DNA follows: TGTGCCAGTAGTATAGATCCGGGGGCCGACACCGGGGAGCTGTTTTTT.

V and J are TRBV25-1 and TRBJ2-1; the D gene is possibly TRBD1 (6 bases). Trimming left V 5 bases short and J 0 bases short, with 14 bases between. CDR3 length: 16 residues. Per the germline V gene, CDR1 is MGHDK and CDR2 is SYGVNS. The CDR3 sequence is CASSLPGTSSYNEQFF. The CDR3 coding sequence is TGTGCCAGCAGTCTTCCCGGGACAAGCTCCTACAATGAGCAGTTCTTC.

This chain connects TRBV7-6 to TRBJ1-1; D remains ambiguous. Germline lookup yields CDR1 SGHVS and CDR2 FNYEAQ. Trimming removed 1 base at V and 1 base at J, with 10 bases between. The CDR3 is made up of 15 amino acids. The CDR3 coding sequence is TGTGCCAGCAGCTTAGTGCAGGTACAGAACACTGAAGCTTTCTTT. This translates into CASSLVQVQNTEAFF. The full variable domain, its missing parts supplied by reference TRBV7-6 and TRBJ1-1, is GAGVSQSPRYKVTKRGQDVALRCDPISGHVSLYWYRQALGQGPEFLTYFNYEAQQDKSGLPNDRFSAERPEGSISTLTIQRTEQRDSAMYRCASSLVQVQNTEAFFGQGTRLTVV.

This clone was seen once. The V and J genes are TRBV25-1 and TRBJ1-1; D not resolved. Germline lookup yields CDR1 MGHDK and CDR2 SYGVNS. The CDR3 extends over 12 amino acids. Trimming shortened V by 7 bases and J by 5 bases, and 11 bases separated the two germline ends. The CDR3 region is CASISGRTEAFF. The CDR3 DNA is TGTGCCAGCATCAGCGGTCGGACTGAAGCTTTCTTT.

Only a few counts were recorded for this clone. The V call is TRBV5-1, the J call TRBJ1-5; D is unclear. The CDR3 consists of 15 residues. CDR1 SGHRS and CDR2 YFSETQ come from the germline V gene. V was cut by 1 base and J by 4 bases, with 12 bases left in between. This CDR3 reads CASSLSSGDNQPQHF. CDR3 DNA sequence: TGCGCCAGCAGCTTGTCTTCGGGTGATAATCAGCCCCAGCATTTT.

This clone occurred a few times. The chain carries TRBV11-2 and TRBJ2-7; D unresolved. The CDR3 length is 13 residues. With 5 bases removed from V and 2 bases from J, the gap between germline ends came to 10 bases. The germline V gene encodes CDR1 SGHAT and CDR2 FQNNGV. The CDR3: CASSPIHTYEQYF. The CDR3 region has the DNA TGTGCCAGCAGCCCGATTCATACCTACGAGCAGTACTTC.

V usage is TRBV15 and J usage is TRBJ2-2, with 9 positions matching TRBD2. The ends lost 2 bases at V and 4 bases at J; junction bases unmatched: 8. CDR1 and CDR2 from the germline V gene are LNHNV and YYDKDF (reference sequence). CDR3 length equals 17 residues. This chain's CDR3 is CATSRSGIAGATGELFF. The CDR3 DNA is TGTGCCACCAGCAGATCCGGGATAGCGGGGGCCACCGGGGAGCTGTTTTTT.

The V and J genes are TRBV9 and TRBJ1-1; D is ambiguous. Per germline, CDR1 SGDLS and CDR2 YYNGEE. Trimming removed 1 base from V and 1 base from J, with 8 bases in between. This CDR3 is 14 amino acids long. This CDR3 reads CASSVFEANTEAFF. The CDR3 nucleotides are TGTGCCAGCAGCGTATTTGAGGCGAACACTGAAGCTTTCTTT.

This chain uses TRBV27 with TRBJ2-5, with TRBD2 identical over 8 bases. Germline V lookup: CDR1 MNHEY, CDR2 SMNVEV (reference sequence). The V gene end was trimmed by 7 bases and the J gene end by 1 base; junction bases not matched to a gene: 5. The CDR3 consists of 14 residues. This chain's CDR3 is CASKGLGPQETQYF. CDR3 sequence (DNA): TGTGCCAGCAAGGGACTAGGCCCCCAAGAGACCCAGTACTTC.

The J gene is TRBJ2-3, the V gene TRBV15; 7 nucleotides match TRBD2. The V segment lost 1 base and the J segment 3 bases; nucleotides outside the gene matches: 10. Germline V gives CDR1 LNHNV, CDR2 YYDKDF (reference sequence). The CDR3 has 17 amino acids. CDR3 protein: CATSRVFGGGLTDTQYF. The CDR3, as DNA: TGTGCCACCAGCAGAGTGTTCGGCGGGGGTCTGACAGATACGCAGTATTTT.

The chain couples TRBV6-5 to TRBJ1-5; possible D gene TRBD1, 5 bases. CDR3 size: 15 residues. Germline assignment: CDR1 MNHEY and CDR2 SVGAGI. V was shortened by 0 bases and J by 4 bases, with 10 bases between the two germline ends. The chain's CDR3 is CASSYSRGRNQPQHF. The CDR3 coding sequence is TGTGCCAGCAGTTACTCAAGGGGTCGGAATCAGCCCCAGCATTTT.

In its sample, this clone was seen once. The chain carries TRBV5-1 and TRBJ1-1, with TRBD1 matching 10 bases. The V gene end was trimmed by 4 bases and the J gene end by 2 bases; junction bases not matched to a gene: 14. This CDR3 region has 18 residues. Germline CDR1 SGHRS, CDR2 YFSETQ. The DNA of the CDR3 is TGCGCCAGCAGCCTTGGGGTATGGGACAGGGGACGAAACACTGAAGCTTTCTTT. Protein: CASSLGVWDRGRNTEAFF.

The chain has TRBV4-1 and TRBJ1-1, with D possibly being TRBD1 (6 bases). The germline V gene has CDR1 MGHRA and CDR2 YSYEKL. Between the trimmed V and J ends, which lost 2 bases and 1 base, there was a span of 8 bases. This CDR3 spans 14 amino acids. The chain's CDR3 is CASSQMGQNTEAFF. For the CDR3, the DNA is TGCGCCAGCAGCCAAATGGGACAGAACACTGAAGCTTTCTTT.

The rearrangement links TRBV7-2 to TRBJ2-7; D call uncertain. This CDR3 is built from 13 residues. The V gene's germline CDR1 is SGHTA and CDR2 FQGNSA. V was trimmed by 5 bases and J by 5 bases, leaving 13 bases between them. The DNA of the CDR3 is TGTGCCAGCAGCCCTATAAGAAGCGACGAGCAGTACTTC. Translating it yields CASSPIRSDEQYF.

The chain employs TRBV7-9 and TRBJ1-2; tentative D call: TRBD1 (5 bases). CDR1 and CDR2 (germline): SEHNR, FQNEAQ (reference sequence). V shed 5 bases and J shed 3 bases, with 16 bases lying between them. CDR3 size: 15 residues. DNA of the CDR3: TGTGCCAGCAGCCTTATGTCAGGGAAGGACTATGGCTACACCTTC. Protein sequence: CASSLMSGKDYGYTF.